This T cell receptor (beta chain) was captured in a study of sequential checkpoint blockade in melanoma. Trimming removed 3 bases from V and 3 bases from J, with 9 bases in between. The CDR3 totals 14 residues. Germline CDR1 reads LNHDA; CDR2 reads SQIVND (reference sequence). Sequenced by immunoSEQ multiplex PCR; TCRdb stores in-frame clones only, minus some. The sample includes some 9,600 clones, roughly 80% of them seen just once. Treatment: randomized to nivolumab then ipilimumab (arm A) or the reverse (arm B). The starting material was CD8+ T cells sorted from blood (inferred from file names), obtained from a patient given nivolumab and ipilimumab in sequence. The clonotype comes from a human donor with melanoma. The chain combines TRBV19 with TRBJ1-5; D remains ambiguous. The DNA for the CDR3 is TGTGCCAGTAGTATTGGTCAGGCCAATCAGCCCCAGCATTTT. This translates into CASSIGQANQPQHF.